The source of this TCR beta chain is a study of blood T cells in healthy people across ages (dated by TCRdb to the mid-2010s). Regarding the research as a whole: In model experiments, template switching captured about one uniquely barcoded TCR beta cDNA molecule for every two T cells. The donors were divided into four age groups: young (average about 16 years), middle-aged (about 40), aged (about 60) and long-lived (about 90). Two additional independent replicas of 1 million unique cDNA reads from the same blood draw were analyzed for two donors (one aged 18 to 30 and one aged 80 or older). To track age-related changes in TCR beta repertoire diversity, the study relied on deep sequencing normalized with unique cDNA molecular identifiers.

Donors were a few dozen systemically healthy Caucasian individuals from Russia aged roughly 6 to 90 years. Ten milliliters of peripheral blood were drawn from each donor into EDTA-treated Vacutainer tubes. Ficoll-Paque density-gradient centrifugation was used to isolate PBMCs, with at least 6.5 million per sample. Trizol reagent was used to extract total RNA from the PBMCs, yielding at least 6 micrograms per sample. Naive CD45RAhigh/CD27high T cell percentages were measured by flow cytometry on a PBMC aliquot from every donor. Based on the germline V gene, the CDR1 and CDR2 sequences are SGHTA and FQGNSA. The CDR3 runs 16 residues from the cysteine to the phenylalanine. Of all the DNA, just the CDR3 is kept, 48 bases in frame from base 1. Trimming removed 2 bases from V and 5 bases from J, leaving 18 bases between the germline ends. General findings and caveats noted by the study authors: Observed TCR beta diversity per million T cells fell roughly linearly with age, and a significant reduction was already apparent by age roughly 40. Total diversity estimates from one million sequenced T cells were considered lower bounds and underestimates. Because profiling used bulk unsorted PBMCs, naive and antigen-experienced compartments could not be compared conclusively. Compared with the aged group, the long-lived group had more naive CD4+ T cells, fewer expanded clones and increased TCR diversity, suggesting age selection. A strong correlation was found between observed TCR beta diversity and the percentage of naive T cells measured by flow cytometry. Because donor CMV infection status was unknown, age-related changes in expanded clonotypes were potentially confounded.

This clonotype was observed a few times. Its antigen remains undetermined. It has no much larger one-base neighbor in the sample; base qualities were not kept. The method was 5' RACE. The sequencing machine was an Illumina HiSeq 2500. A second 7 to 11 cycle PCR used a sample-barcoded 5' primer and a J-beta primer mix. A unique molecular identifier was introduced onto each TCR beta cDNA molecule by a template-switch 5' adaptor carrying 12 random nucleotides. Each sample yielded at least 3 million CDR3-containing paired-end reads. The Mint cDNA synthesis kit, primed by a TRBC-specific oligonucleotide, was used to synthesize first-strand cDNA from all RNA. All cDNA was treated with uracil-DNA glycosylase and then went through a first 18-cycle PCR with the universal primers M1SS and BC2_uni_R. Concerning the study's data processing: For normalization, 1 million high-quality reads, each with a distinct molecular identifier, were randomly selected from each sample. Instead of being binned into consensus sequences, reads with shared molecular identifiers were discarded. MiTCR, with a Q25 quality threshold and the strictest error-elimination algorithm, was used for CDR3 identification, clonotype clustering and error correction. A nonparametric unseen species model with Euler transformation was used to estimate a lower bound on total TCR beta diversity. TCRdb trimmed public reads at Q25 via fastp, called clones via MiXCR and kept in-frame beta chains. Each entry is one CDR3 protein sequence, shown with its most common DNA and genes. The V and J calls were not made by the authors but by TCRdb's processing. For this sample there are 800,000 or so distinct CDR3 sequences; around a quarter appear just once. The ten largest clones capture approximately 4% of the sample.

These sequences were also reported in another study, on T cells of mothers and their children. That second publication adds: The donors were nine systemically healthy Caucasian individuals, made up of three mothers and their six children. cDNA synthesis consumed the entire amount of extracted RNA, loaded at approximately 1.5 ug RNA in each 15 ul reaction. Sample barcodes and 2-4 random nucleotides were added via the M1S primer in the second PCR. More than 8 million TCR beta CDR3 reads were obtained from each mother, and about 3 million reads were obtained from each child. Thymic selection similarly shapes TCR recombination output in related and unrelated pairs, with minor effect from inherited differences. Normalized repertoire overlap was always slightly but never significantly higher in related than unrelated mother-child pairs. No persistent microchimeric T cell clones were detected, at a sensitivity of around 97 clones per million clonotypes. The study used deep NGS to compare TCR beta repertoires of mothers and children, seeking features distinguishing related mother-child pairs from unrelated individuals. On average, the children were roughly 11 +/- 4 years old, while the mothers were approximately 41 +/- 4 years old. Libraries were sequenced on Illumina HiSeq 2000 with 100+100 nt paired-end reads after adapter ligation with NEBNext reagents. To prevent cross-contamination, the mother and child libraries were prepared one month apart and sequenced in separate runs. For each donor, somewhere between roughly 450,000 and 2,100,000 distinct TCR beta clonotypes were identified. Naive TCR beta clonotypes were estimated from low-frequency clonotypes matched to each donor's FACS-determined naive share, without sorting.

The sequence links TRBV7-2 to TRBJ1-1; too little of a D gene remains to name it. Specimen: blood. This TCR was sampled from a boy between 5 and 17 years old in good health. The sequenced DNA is TGTGCCAGCAGCTTAACCGCAGCGGTTCTTTGGACTGAAGCTTTCTTT. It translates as CASSLTAAVLWTEAFF.